This T cell receptor (beta chain) was identified during a study of metastatic and nonmetastatic thyroid tumors. Per the authors' pipeline: CDR3 differences across clinicopathological groups were used to build a distant-metastasis classifier for papillary thyroid cancer. With MiXCR, TCRdb reprocessed the PCR reads. The V and J calls and clone size are TCRdb's, not the authors'. Altogether 9,000 or so clones are present, about 15% being singletons, with the ten largest covering 4.5% to 6%. No treatment had been given to any patient before thyroid surgery. CDR3 length: 12 amino acids. CDR1 and CDR2 from the germline V gene are SQVTM and ANQGSEA. A note on this clone: Since a much larger clone is just one base distant, this may be a read error.

The origin of this receptor is a female donor with papillary thyroid cancer or a benign thyroid nodule (not recorded which). Some clones in this sample may be carry-over from other donors' samples. The specimen sequenced was blood. The chain has TRBV29-1 and TRBJ1-2, with a tentative D call TRBD1 (6 bases). This CDR3 is CIRGGHLAGYTF. The CDR3 region has the DNA TGCATCCGGGGGGGACATTTGGCTGGCTACACCTTC.